This T cell receptor (beta chain) was retrieved from a study of CD8+CD57+ T cells in acquired aplastic anemia. Overall study findings and caveats: Patients were compared with controls for CD8+ Simpson's diversity, and no significant difference emerged.

On this clonotype: Its cognate antigen is unknown.

It was patients with CD8+CD57+ cell expansion by flow cytometry who were chosen for sequencing. When blood sampling took place, the patients had received no therapy. The TCR beta profiling, which covered VDJ combination and CDR3 sequence, was carried out using genomic DNA as the template. MiXCR was run by TCRdb on the reads, yielding one entry per CDR3 protein. The repertoire has more than 150,000 distinct CDR3 sequences, 48% of them found once; the top ten carry 8% to 10%. The germline V gene encodes CDR1 SSHAT and CDR2 FNYEAQ (reference sequence). The CDR3 has 16 amino acids. Deletions cut 5 bases from V and 4 bases from J, with 18 bases between.

This chain joins TRBV7-7 and TRBJ1-3; the D is unclear. This clonotype was sampled from a human donor with aplastic anemia. Sequenced material: sorted CD4+, CD8+, or CD8+CD57+ T cells (not recorded which) from PBMCs. CDR3 amino acids: CASSLISPSSGNTIYF. The CDR3 region has the DNA TGTGCCAGCAGCCTAATATCTCCCTCGTCCGGAAACACCATATATTTT.